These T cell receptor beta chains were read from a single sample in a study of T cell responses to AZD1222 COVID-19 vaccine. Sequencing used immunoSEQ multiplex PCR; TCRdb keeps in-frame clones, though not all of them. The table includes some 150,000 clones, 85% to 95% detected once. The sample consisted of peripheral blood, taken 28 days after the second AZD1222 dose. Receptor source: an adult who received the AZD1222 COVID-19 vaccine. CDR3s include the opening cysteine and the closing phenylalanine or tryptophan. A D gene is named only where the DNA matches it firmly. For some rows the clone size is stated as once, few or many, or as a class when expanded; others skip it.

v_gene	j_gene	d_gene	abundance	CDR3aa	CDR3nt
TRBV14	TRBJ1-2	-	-	CASSQVGGGSYGYTF	TGTGCCAGCAGCCAAGTGGGGGGCGGGAGCTATGGCTACACCTTC
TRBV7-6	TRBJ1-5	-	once	CASSLGPGNQPQHF	TGTGCCAGCAGCTTAGGGCCAGGAAATCAGCCCCAGCATTTT
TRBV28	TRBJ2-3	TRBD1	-	CASSQGARATQYF	TGTGCCAGCAGTCAGGGGGCGCGGGCTACGCAGTATTTT
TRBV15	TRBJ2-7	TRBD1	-	CATSRDRGRDEQYF	TGTGCCACCAGCAGGGACAGGGGGCGGGACGAGCAGTACTTC
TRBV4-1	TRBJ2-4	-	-	CASSQESAGARAKNIQYF	TGCGCCAGCAGCCAAGAATCTGCAGGGGCCAGAGCCAAAAACATTCAGTACTTC
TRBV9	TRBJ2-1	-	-	CASSVAQGSYNEQFF	TGTGCCAGCAGCGTAGCACAGGGCTCCTACAATGAGCAGTTCTTC
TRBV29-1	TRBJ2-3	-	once	CSVAPGLGQGRTDTQYF	TGCAGCGTTGCCCCCGGCCTCGGGCAGGGAAGAACAGATACGCAGTATTTT
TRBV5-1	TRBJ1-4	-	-	CASSLGDGSPTNEKLFF	TGCGCCAGCAGCTTGGGGGACGGATCCCCAACTAATGAAAAACTGTTTTTT
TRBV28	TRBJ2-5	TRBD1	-	CASLNRQGGETQYF	TGTGCCAGCCTCAACCGACAGGGGGGAGAGACCCAGTACTTC
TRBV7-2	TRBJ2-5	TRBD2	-	CASSLALLAHKETQYF	TGTGCCAGCAGCTTAGCCTTACTAGCGCACAAAGAGACCCAGTACTTC
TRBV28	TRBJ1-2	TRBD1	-	CASSPTLDGRGRGYTF	TGTGCCAGCAGTCCTACCCTGGATGGAAGGGGGCGGGGCTACACCTTC
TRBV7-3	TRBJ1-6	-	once	CASSLMGRGNSPLHF	TGTGCCAGCAGCTTAATGGGAAGGGGTAATTCACCCCTCCACTTT
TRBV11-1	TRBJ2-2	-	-	CASSLPGRTGELFF	TGTGCCAGCAGCTTACCTGGGAGAACCGGGGAGCTGTTTTTT
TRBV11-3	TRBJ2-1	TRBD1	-	CASSLRDSNYNEQFF	TGTGCCAGCAGCTTAAGGGACAGCAATTACAATGAGCAGTTCTTC